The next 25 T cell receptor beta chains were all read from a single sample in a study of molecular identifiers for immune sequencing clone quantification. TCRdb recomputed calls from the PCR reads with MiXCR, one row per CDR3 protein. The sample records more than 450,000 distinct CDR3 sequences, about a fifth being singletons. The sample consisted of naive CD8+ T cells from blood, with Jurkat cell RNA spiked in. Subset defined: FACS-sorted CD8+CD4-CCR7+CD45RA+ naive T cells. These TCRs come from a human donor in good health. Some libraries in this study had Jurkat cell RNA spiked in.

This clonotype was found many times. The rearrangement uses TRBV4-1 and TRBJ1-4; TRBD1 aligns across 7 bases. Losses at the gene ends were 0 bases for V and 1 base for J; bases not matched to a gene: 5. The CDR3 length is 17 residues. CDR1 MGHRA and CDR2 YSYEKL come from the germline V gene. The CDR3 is CASSQDRQGGTNEKLFF. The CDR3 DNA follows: TGCGCCAGCAGCCAAGATCGACAGGGTGGAACTAATGAAAAACTGTTTTTT.

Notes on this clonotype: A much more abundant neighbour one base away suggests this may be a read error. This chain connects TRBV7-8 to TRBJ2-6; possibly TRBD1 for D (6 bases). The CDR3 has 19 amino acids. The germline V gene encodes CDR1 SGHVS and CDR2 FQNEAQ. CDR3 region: CASSLAPRDMSSGAYVLTF. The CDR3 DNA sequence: TGTGCCAGCAGCTTAGCGCCAAGGGACATGAGCTCTGGGGCCTACGTCCTGACTTTC.

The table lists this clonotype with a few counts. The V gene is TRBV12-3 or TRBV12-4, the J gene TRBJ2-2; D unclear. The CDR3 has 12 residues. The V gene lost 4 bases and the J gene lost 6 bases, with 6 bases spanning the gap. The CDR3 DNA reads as TGTGCCAGCAGTTGGGTAGCCGGGGAGCTGTTTTTT. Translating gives CASSWVAGELFF.

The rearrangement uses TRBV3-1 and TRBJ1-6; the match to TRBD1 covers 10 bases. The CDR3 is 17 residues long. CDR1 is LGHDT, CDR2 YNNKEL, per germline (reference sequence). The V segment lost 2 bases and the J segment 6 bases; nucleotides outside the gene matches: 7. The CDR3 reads CASSQRIGDRGNSPLHF. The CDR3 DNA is TGTGCCAGCAGCCAACGGATCGGGGACAGGGGTAATTCACCCCTCCACTTT.

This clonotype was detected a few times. This CDR3 is CASTMDSYGYTF. In nucleotides, the CDR3 is TGTGCCAGTACGATGGACAGTTATGGCTACACCTTC. J is TRBJ1-2 and V is TRBV19, with D maybe TRBD1 (6 bases). Looked up from germline, CDR1 is LNHDA and CDR2 is SQIVND (reference sequence). The CDR3 totals 12 residues. Trimming cost V 7 bases and J 5 bases, with 11 bases left between them.

CDR3 protein: CASGWLDRGCREQYF. CDR3 in DNA: TGTGCTAGTGGTTGGCTTGACAGGGGTTGCCGCGAGCAGTACTTC. V and J are TRBV12-5 and TRBJ2-7; TRBD1 agrees at 8 bases. Germline trimming cut 4 bases from V and 6 bases from J; bases unmatched to any gene: 11. The CDR3 consists of 15 residues. Germline CDR1 and CDR2: LGHNT and FRNRAP.

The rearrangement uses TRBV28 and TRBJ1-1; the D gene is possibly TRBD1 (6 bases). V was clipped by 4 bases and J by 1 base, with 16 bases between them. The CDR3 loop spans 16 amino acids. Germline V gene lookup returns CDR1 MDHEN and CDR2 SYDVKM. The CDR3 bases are TGTGCCAGCAGTTACCGACAGGCCCTAAAGAACACTGAAGCTTTCTTT. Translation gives CASSYRQALKNTEAFF.

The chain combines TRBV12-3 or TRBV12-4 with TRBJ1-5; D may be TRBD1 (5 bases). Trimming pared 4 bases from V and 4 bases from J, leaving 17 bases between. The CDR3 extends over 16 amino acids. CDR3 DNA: TGTGCCAGCAGTTCCCTCGGGGCGGGGGGGAATCAGCCCCAGCATTTT. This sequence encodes CASSSLGAGGNQPQHF.

The CDR3 DNA follows: TGTGCCAGCAGCTTAGGGCAGGGGCCCTGCGAGCAGTACTTC. Its translation: CASSLGQGPCEQYF. V usage is TRBV13 and J usage is TRBJ2-7, with TRBD1 as a possible D gene (6 bases). The CDR3 covers 14 residues. Germline CDR1 PRHDT, CDR2 FYEKMQ (reference sequence). Trimming left V 0 bases short and J 6 bases short, with 12 bases between.

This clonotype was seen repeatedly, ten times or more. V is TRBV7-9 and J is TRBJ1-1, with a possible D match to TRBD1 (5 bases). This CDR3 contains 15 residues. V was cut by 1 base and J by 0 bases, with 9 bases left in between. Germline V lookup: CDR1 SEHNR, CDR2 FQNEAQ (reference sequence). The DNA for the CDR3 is TGTGCCAGCAGCTTAGTGCCGGGACTGAACACTGAAGCTTTCTTT. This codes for CASSLVPGLNTEAFF. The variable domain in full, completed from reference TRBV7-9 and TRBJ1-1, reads DTGVSQNPRHKITKRGQNVTFRCDPISEHNRLYWYRQTLGQGPEFLTYFQNEAQLEKSRLLSDRFSAERPKGSFSTLEIQRTEQGDSAMYLCASSLVPGLNTEAFFGQGTRLTVV.

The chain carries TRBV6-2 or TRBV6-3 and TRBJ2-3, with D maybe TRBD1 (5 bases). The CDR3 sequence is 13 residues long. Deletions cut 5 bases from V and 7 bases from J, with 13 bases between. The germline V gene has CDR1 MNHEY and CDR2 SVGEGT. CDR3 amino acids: CASSQGRWNTQYF. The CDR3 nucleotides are TGTGCCAGCAGTCAGGGAAGGTGGAATACGCAGTATTTT.

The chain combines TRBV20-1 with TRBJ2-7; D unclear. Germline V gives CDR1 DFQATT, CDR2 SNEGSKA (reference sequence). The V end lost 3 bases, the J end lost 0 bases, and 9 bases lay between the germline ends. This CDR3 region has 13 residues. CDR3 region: CSASPMSSYEQYF. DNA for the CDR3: TGCAGTGCTAGCCCGATGAGCTCCTACGAGCAGTACTTC.

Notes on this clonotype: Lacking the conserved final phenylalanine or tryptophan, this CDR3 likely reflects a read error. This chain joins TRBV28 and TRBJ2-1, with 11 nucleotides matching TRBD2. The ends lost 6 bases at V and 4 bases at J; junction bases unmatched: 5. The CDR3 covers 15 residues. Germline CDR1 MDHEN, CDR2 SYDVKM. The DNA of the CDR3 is TGTGCCAGCAGACCTCTAGCGGGAGGTTACAATGAGCAGTTCCTC. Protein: CASRPLAGGYNEQFL.

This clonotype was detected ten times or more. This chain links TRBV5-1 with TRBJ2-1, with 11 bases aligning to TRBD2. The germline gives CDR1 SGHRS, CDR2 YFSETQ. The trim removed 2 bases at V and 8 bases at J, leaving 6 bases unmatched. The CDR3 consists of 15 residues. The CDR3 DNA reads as TGCGCCAGCAGCTTCCTAGCGGGAGGCGTAGATGAGCAGTTCTTC. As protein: CASSFLAGGVDEQFF.

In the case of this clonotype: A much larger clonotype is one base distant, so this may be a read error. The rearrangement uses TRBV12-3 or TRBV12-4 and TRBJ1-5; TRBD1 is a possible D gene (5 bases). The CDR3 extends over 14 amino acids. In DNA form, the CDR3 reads TGTGCCAGCAGTTTAGTAGGGGTAAATCAGTCCCAGCATTTT. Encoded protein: CASSLVGVNQSQHF.

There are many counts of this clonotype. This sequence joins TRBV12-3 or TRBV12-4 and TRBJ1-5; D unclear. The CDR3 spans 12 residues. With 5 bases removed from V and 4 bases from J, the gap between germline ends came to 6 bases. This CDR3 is CASSPKNQPQHF. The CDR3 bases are TGTGCCAGCAGTCCCAAAAATCAGCCCCAGCATTTT.

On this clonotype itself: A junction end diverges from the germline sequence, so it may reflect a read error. The CDR3 loop reads CASSLIQGIQETQHF. CDR3 DNA: TGTGCCAGCAGTTTAATACAGGGGATCCAAGAGACCCAGCACTTC. The J gene is TRBJ2-5, the V gene TRBV12-3 or TRBV12-4; 7 bases align to TRBD1. The CDR3 is 15 amino acids.

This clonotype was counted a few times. The CDR3 spells CASSRTAPYEQYF. The CDR3 bases are TGTGCCAGCAGTCGGACAGCCCCGTACGAGCAGTACTTC. The chain has TRBV21-1 and TRBJ2-7. TRBV21-1 is a pseudogene segment. CDR3 length: 13 residues.

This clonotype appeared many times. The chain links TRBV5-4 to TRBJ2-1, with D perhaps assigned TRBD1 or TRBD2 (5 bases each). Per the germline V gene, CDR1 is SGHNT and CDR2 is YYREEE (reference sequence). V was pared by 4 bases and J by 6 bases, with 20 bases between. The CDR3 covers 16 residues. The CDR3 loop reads CASSRDESSRLNEQFF. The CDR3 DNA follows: TGTGCCAGCAGCCGGGACGAGTCTAGCCGGCTCAATGAGCAGTTCTTC.

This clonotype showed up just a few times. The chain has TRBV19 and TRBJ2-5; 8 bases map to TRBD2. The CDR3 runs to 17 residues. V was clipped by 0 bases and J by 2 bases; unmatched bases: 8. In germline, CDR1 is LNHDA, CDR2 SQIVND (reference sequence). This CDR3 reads CASSIDPAGDLQETQYF. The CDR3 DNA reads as TGTGCCAGTAGTATAGACCCAGCGGGGGACCTTCAAGAGACCCAGTACTTC.

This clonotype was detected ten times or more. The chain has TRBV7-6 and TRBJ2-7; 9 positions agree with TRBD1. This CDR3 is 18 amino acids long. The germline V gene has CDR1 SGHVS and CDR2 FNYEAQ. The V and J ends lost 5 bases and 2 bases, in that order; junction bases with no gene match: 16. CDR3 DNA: TGTGCCAGCAGCCCGAATGGTGACCGGGACAGGGAAACCTACGAGCAGTACTTC. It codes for CASSPNGDRDRETYEQYF.

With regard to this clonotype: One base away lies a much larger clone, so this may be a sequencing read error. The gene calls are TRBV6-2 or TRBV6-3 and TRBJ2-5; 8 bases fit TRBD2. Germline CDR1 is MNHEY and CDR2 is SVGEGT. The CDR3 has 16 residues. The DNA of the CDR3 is TGTGCCAACAGTTACTCGATAGCGGGGTTCCAAGAGACCCAGTACTTC. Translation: CANSYSIAGFQETQYF.

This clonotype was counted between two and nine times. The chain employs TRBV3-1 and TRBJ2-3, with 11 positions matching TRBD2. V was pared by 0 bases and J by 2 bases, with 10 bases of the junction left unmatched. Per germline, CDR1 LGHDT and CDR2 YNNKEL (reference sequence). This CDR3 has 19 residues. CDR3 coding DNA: TGTGCCAGCAGCCAAGATGCGGGACTAGCGGAAGGATACACAGATACGCAGTATTTT. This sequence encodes CASSQDAGLAEGYTDTQYF.

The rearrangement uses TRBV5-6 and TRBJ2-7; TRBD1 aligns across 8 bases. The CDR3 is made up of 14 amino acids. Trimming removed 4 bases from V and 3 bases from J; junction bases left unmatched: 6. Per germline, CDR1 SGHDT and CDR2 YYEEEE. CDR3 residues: CASSTDRGGYEQYF. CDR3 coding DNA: TGTGCCAGCAGCACTGACAGGGGTGGCTACGAGCAGTACTTC.

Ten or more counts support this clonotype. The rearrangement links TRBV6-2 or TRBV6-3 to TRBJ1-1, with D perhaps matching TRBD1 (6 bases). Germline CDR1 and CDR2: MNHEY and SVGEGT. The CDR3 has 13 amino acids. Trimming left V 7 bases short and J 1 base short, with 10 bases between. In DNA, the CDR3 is TGTGCCAGCAAAGACAGGCAGAACACTGAAGCTTTCTTT. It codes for CASKDRQNTEAFF.